These T cell receptor beta chains were read from a single sample in a study of Graves' ophthalmopathy and Graves' hyperthyroidism. TCRdb reprocessed the multiplex PCR reads with MiXCR, giving one entry per CDR3 protein. The data show more than 150,000 distinct CDR3 sequences, 30% to 45% seen once. What was sequenced was peripheral blood. All receptors derive from a woman in her thirties or forties with Graves' ophthalmopathy. Each CDR3 is given without its conserved first and last residue.

TRBV2	TRBJ2-5	ASCDGGTQETQY
TRBV6-5	TRBJ2-7	ASSWRQGANEQY
TRBV28	TRBJ1-1	ASSWRKTPNTEAF
TRBV6-5	TRBJ1-2	ASSYPNAGQGNGYT
TRBV15	TRBJ2-7	ATSRPAGGPEQY
TRBV27	TRBJ2-7	ASSPRGQGTYEQY
TRBV12-3/TRBV12-4	TRBJ1-5	ASSLAPGDQPQH
TRBV28	TRBJ2-7	ASSLLPNEQY
TRBV6-5	TRBJ1-5	ASRLGTGPNQPQH
TRBV11-1	TRBJ2-7	ASSLDWLAGGLTYEQY
TRBV30	TRBJ1-1	AWSSTNTEAF
TRBV27	TRBJ1-2	ASRTGGNYGYT
TRBV5-1	TRBJ2-5	ASRAQETQY
TRBV29-1	TRBJ2-2	SVEDPGHMNTGELF
TRBV28	TRBJ2-7	ASSVRTGSVEQY
TRBV6-1	TRBJ2-7	ASSEYRGGWLSYEQY
TRBV2	TRBJ2-7	ASCGTVYYEQY
TRBV28	TRBJ1-5	ASSLVKGNQPQH
TRBV28	TRBJ2-5	ASSTTGAGETQY
TRBV20-1	TRBJ1-1	SASPPPMNTEAF
TRBV28	TRBJ2-2	ASSWGQRELF
TRBV15	TRBJ2-5	ATSRSSGTRETQY
TRBV6-1	TRBJ1-1	ASTLTSGTYGAEAF
TRBV15	TRBJ1-2	ATSRAPLVGYT
TRBV7-2	TRBJ2-7	ASSLGQGAGEQY
TRBV12-3/TRBV12-4	TRBJ2-7	ASSPLAGGQSYEQY
TRBV7-3	TRBJ1-2	ASSLTGQGAGGGYT
TRBV6-1	TRBJ2-5	ASSGMETQY
TRBV7-2	TRBJ2-7	ASSLVPETSYEQY
TRBV5-1	TRBJ2-4	ASSLAYQGASQNIQY
TRBV6-5	TRBJ2-7	ASRDRSYEQY
TRBV7-3	TRBJ2-4	ASSLGGAAKNIQY
TRBV2	TRBJ2-5	ASRVAGAWGGQY
TRBV29-1	TRBJ2-7	SVEAGNYEQY
TRBV30	TRBJ2-5	AWSARETQY
TRBV2	TRBJ2-5	ASSHDRVVVETQY
TRBV30	TRBJ1-1	AWRGGIEAF
TRBV11-2	TRBJ2-5	ASSLIGRGRAMETQY
TRBV20-1	TRBJ1-2	SPRQGDGGYT
TRBV13	TRBJ2-7	ASSLGAGREQY
TRBV6-1	TRBJ1-5	AISRSNQPQH
TRBV7-6	TRBJ2-2	ASSSPGGELF
TRBV11-2	TRBJ1-2	ASSSPPPGQGNYGYT
TRBV7-9	TRBJ1-2	ASSSTGGAYYGYT
TRBV6-5	TRBJ1-6	ASSTRQGRNSPLH
TRBV13	TRBJ1-1	ASSFPRKANTEAF
TRBV10-3	TRBJ1-5	AISGGQGNQPQH
TRBV2	TRBJ1-2	ASMSEGASYGYT
TRBV28	TRBJ1-5	ASSPRGGPRNQPQH
TRBV27	TRBJ2-7	ASSPLLGYEQY
TRBV11-2	TRBJ1-1	ASRRVGNTEAF
TRBV12-3/TRBV12-4	TRBJ2-7	ASSKQTYEQY
TRBV6-5	TRBJ2-7	ASSYVGVGEQY
TRBV14	TRBJ2-5	ASSQAEGFETQY
TRBV12-3/TRBV12-4	TRBJ2-7	ASTPGRSYEQY
TRBV12-3/TRBV12-4	TRBJ1-6	ASSPTGGRSPLH
TRBV29-1	TRBJ1-1	SVEGWGEVDTEAF
TRBV7-2	TRBJ1-3	ASSPSGFYAGHGNTIY
TRBV28	TRBJ1-1	ASSLHLGAEAF
TRBV14	TRBJ1-1	ASSQRGQGGTEAF